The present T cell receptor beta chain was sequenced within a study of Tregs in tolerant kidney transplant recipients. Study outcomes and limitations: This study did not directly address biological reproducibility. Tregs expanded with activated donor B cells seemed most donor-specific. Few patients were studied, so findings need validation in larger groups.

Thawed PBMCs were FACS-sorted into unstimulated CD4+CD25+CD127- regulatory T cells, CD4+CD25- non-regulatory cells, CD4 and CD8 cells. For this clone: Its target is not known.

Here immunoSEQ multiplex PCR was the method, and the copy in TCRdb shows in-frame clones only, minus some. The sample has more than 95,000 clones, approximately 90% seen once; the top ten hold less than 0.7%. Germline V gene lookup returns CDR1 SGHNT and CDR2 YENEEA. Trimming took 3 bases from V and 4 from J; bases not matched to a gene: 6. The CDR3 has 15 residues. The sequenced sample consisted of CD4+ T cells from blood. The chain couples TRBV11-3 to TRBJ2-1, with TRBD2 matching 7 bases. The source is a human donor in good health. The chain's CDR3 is CASSLAGTNYNEQFF. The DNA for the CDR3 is TGTGCCAGCAGCTTGGCCGGGACTAATTACAATGAGCAGTTCTTC.